This T cell receptor (beta chain) was sequenced for a study of blood T cell repertoires in COVID-19. Clones were read by immunoSEQ multiplex PCR, and TCRdb kept only the in-frame ones, dropping some. The sample consists of a few hundred thousand clones, 88% of them appearing once. The CDR3 consists of 16 residues. CDR1 and CDR2 from the germline V gene are SGDLS and YYNGEE. V was clipped by 0 bases and J by 7 bases, with 14 bases between them. This chain links TRBV9 with TRBJ1-6, with D perhaps TRBD1 (6 bases). This TCR was sampled from a woman in her forties with acute COVID-19. The sequenced sample was PBMCs or T cells enriched from blood (not recorded which). CDR3 in DNA: TGTGCCAGCAGCGTAGCCCCCCAGGGGCCCAATTCACCCCTCCACTTT. Protein product: CASSVAPQGPNSPLHF.